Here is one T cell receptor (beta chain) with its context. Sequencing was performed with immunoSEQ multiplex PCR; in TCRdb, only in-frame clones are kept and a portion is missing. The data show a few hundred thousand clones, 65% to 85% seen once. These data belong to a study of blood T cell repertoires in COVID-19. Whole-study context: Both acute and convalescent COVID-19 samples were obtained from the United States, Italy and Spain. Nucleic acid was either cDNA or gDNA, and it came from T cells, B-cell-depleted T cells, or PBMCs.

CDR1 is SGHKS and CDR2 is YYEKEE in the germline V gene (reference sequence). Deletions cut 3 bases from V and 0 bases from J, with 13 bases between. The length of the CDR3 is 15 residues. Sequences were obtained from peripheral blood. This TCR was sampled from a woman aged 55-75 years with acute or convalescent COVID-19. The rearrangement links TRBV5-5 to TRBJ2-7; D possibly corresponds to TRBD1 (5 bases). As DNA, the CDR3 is TGTGCCAGCAGCTCATATTGGGGCAGCTCCTACGAGCAGTACTTC. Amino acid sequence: CASSSYWGSSYEQYF.